This T cell receptor beta chain was found in a study of T cell clusters in autoimmune cytopenias. Study-level results: TRB repertoire shifts in secondary cytopenia and chronic lymphocytic leukemia mostly reflected lymphoma, not autoimmunity. Healthy donors had about 3-fold more exclusive TRB clusters than active autoimmune hepatitis patients. The T cell clusters were defined only in silico, without experimental functional validation.

The CDR3 loop spans 16 amino acids. TRB was amplified by touch-down multiplex PCR, primer pools A and B combined. TCRdb re-called the multiplex PCR reads; one entry per CDR3 protein, DNA not given. Its listing shows approximately 10,000 distinct CDR3 sequences. TRB was amplified from roughly 270 ng of peripheral blood genomic DNA per sample. Measured by frequency, this clonotype is medium-sized. No antigen is known for it. This clonotype was obtained from a human donor with an autoimmune cytopenia or autoimmune hepatitis (not recorded which). Sequencing was done on a sample of peripheral blood. The V gene is TRBV12-3 or TRBV12-4, the J gene TRBJ2-3; TCRdb's assignment of TRBD2 cannot be checked, as there is no DNA. The CDR3 reads CASSPSRGSSTDTQYF.